This T cell receptor beta chain derives from a study of T cell responses to AZD1222 COVID-19 vaccine. In the study overall: Pooling of second doses given at about 4 or about 12 weeks was done. Findings of the study overall: Seropositive status at baseline applied to only five or six AZD1222 recipients. It should be noted that donors were predominantly white British and more often female, and clonal diversity was possibly underestimated. Dominant CD4 TCR responses targeted spike regions 160-218 and 743-854.

The data were produced by immunoSEQ multiplex PCR, yet TCRdb's version contains in-frame clones alone and is incomplete. In the table there are roughly 100,000 clones, approximately 81% of which are singletons. As regards this clone: The antigen remains undetermined.

After removal of 3 bases from V and 5 bases from J, the junction contained 2 bases not matched to a gene. The germline gives CDR1 SEHNR, CDR2 FQNEAQ (reference sequence). This CDR3 contains 13 residues. The receptor's source is an adult in good health. The chain combines TRBV7-9 with TRBJ1-1, with TRBD1 matching over 8 bases. Source: peripheral blood, taken on day 0 of AZD1222 vaccination. The CDR3 sequence: CASSLQGATEAFF. CDR3 in DNA: TGTGCCAGCAGCTTGCAGGGGGCGACTGAAGCTTTCTTT.